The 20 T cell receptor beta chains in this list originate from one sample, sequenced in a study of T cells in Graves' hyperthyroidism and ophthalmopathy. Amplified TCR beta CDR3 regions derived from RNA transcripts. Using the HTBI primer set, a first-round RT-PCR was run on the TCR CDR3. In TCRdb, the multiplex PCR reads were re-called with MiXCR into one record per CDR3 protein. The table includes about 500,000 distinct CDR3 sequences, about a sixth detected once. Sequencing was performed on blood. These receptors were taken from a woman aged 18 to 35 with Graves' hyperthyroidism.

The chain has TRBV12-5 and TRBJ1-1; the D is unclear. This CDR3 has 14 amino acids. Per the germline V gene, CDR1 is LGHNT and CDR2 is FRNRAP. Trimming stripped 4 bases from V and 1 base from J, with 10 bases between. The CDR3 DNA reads TGTGCTAGTGGTTCGACGCCGCCGAACACTGAAGCTTTCTTT. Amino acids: CASGSTPPNTEAFF.

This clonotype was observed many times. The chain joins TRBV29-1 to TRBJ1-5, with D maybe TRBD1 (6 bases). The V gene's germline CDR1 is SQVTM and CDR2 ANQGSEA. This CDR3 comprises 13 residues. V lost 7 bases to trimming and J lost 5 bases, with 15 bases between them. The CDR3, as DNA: TGCAGCGGTACCAGGGGCTACTATCAGCCCCAGCATTTT. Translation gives CSGTRGYYQPQHF.

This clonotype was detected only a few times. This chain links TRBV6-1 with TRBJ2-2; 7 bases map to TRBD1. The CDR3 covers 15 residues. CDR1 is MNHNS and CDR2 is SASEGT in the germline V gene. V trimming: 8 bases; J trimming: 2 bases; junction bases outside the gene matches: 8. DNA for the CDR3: TGTGCCAGCCACCGGACAGGAACCAACACCGGGGAGCTGTTTTTT. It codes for CASHRTGTNTGELFF.

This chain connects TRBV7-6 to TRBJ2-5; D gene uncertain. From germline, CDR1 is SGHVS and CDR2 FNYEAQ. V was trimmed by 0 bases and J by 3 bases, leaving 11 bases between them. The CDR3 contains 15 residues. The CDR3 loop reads CASSLARRTKETQYF. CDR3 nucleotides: TGTGCCAGCAGCTTAGCGAGGAGAACGAAAGAGACCCAGTACTTC.

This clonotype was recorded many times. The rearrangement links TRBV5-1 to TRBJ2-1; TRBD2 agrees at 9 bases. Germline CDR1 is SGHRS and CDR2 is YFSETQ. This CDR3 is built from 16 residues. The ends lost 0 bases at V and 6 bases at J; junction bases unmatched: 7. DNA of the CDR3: TGCGCCAGCAGCTTGGCGACTAGCGGTAGGGGCAATGAGCAGTTCTTC. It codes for CASSLATSGRGNEQFF.

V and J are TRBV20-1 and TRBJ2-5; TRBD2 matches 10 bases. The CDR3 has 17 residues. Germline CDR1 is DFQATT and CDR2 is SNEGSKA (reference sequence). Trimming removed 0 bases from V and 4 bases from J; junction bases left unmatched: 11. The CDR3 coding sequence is TGCAGTGCTAGAGATCTGTCTAGCGGGAGTTCTCGAGAGACCCAGTACTTC. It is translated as CSARDLSSGSSRETQYF.

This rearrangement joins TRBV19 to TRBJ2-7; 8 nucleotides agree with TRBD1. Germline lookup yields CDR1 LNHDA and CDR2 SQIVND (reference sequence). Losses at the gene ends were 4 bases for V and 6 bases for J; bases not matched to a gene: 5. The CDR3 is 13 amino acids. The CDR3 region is CASSTKTGGEQYF. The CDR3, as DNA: TGTGCCAGTAGTACCAAAACAGGGGGCGAGCAGTACTTC.

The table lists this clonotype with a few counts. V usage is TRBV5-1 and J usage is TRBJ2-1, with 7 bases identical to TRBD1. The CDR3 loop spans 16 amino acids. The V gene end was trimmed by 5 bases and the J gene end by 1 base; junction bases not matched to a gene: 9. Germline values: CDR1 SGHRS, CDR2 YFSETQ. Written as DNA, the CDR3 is TGCGCCAGCAGGGCACCGGGACAGCTTTCCTACAATGAGCAGTTCTTC. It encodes CASRAPGQLSYNEQFF.

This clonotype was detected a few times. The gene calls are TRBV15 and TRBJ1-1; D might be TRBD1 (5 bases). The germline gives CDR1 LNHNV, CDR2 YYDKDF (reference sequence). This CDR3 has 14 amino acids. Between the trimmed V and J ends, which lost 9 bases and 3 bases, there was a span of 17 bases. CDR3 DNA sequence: TGTGCCACGGAGGTTGGGGGGTCCTACACTGAAGCTTTCTTT. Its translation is CATEVGGSYTEAFF.

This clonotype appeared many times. The CDR3 loop is CASSDCLAGLITTDTQYF. The CDR3 DNA is TGCGCCAGCAGTGACTGTCTAGCGGGACTTATTACCACAGATACGCAGTATTTT. The chain combines TRBV10-1 with TRBJ2-3; 9 nucleotides agree with TRBD2. V lost 3 bases to trimming and J lost 2 bases; unmatched junction nucleotides: 12. This CDR3 comprises 18 residues. In germline, CDR1 is WNHNN, CDR2 SYGVQD (reference sequence).

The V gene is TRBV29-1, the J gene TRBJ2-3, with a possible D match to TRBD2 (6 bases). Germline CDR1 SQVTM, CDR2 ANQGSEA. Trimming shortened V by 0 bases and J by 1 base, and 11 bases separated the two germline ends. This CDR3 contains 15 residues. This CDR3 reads CSVEERERGTDTQYF. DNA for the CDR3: TGCAGCGTTGAAGAACGGGAGCGGGGCACAGATACGCAGTATTTT.

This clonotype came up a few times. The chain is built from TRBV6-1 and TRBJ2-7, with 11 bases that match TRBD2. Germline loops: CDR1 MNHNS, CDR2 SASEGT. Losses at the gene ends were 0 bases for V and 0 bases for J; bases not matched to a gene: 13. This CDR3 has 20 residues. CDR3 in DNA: TGTGCCAGCAGTGAAGCCTTCCTAGCGGGAGGCCCCACCAACTCCTACGAGCAGTACTTC. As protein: CASSEAFLAGGPTNSYEQYF.

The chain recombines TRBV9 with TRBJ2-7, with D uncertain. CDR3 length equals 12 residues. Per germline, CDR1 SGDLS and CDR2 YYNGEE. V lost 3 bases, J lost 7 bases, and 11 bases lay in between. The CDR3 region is CASSAGRGEQYF. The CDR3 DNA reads TGTGCCAGCAGCGCCGGACGTGGGGAGCAGTACTTC.

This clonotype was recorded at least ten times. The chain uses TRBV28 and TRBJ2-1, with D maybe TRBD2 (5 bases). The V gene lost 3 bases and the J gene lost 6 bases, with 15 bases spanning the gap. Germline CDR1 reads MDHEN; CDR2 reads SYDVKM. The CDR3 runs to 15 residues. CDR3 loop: CASSFPLVGGNEQFF. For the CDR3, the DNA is TGTGCCAGCAGTTTCCCGCTAGTCGGAGGCAATGAGCAGTTCTTC.

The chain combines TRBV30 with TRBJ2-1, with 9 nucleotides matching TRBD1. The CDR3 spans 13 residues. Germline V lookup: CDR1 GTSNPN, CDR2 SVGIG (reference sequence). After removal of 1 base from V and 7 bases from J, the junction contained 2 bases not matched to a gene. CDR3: CAWSGTGVNEQFF. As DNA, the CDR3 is TGTGCCTGGAGTGGGACAGGGGTAAATGAGCAGTTCTTC. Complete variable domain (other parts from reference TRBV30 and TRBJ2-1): SQTIHQWPATLVQPVGSPLSLECTVEGTSNPNLYWYRQAAGRGLQLLFYSVGIGQISSEVPQNLSASRPQDRQFILSSKKLLLSDSGFYLCAWSGTGVNEQFFGPGTRLTVL.

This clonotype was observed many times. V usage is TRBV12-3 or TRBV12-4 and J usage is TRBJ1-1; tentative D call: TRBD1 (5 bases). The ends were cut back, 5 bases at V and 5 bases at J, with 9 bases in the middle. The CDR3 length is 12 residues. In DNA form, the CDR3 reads TGTGCCAGCAGTGACAGTGGGACTGAAGCTTTCTTT. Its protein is CASSDSGTEAFF.

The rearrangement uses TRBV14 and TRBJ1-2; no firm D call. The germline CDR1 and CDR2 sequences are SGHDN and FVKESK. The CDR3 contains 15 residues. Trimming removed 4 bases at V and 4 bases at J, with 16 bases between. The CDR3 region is CASSRSLDGGYGYTF. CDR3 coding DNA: TGTGCCAGCAGCCGAAGTCTAGACGGAGGCTATGGCTACACCTTC.

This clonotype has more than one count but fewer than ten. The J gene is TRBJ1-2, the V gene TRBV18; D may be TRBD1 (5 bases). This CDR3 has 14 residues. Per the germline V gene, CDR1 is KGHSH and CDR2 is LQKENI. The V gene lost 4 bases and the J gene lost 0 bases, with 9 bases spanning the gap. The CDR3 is CASSRGRSNYGYTF. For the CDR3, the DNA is TGTGCCAGCTCACGGGGCAGGTCTAACTATGGCTACACCTTC.

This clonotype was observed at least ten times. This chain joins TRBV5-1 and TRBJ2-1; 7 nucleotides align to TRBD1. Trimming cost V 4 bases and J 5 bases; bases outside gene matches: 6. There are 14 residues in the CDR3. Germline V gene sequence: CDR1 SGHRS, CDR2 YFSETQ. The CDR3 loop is CASSPGTVHNEQFF. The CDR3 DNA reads TGCGCCAGCAGCCCGGGGACAGTACACAATGAGCAGTTCTTC.

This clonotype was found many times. The CDR3 here is CSADHSGSFATDTQYF. In DNA form, the CDR3 reads TGCAGTGCGGATCACTCAGGATCGTTTGCCACAGATACGCAGTATTTT. The V and J genes are TRBV20-1 and TRBJ2-3; no reliable D call. The CDR3 runs 16 residues. The germline CDR1 and CDR2 sequences are DFQATT and SNEGSKA (reference sequence). The V end lost 6 bases, the J end lost 2 bases, and 21 bases lay between the germline ends.